One TCR beta chain is described in this entry. Antigen unknown. This sample is drawn from a study of monozygotic twins with inflammatory bowel disease. Findings of the study overall: For repertoire similarity, concordant twins did not differ from discordant twins, possibly because power was limited. Diversity of TCRbeta measured by inverse Simpson was lower in IBD patients than in healthy co-twins. IBD patients shared fewer clonotypes with others than healthy twins, especially with disease activity.

TCRdb re-called the 5' RACE reads; one entry per CDR3 protein, DNA not given. Its clone listing holds some 160,000 distinct CDR3 sequences. This CDR3 has 18 amino acids. From germline, CDR1 is SGHDN and CDR2 FVKESK. V usage is TRBV14 and J usage is TRBJ2-7; without DNA, the TCRdb call of TRBD1 cannot be checked. The TCR sequence derives from a human donor with ulcerative colitis or Crohn's disease, or a healthy co-twin of an affected twin (not recorded which). Sequenced input: blood. This CDR3 is CASSQEYGQGSVKYEQYF.